What follows is one T cell receptor beta chain and its context. The antigen remains unidentified. These data belong to a study of cytomegalovirus exposure and HLA in healthy donors. Study-wide results and limits: The investigators catalogued 150 to 200 TCR beta chains as cytomegalovirus-associated. In vitro data verified a few CMV-associated chains as specific for CMV antigens. First-cohort TCR clusters were later found to tend to co-occur in the 120 or so validation repertoires.

Donors were drawn from the approximately 120-subject validation cohort, separate from the approximately 680-subject first cohort. Clones were read by immunoSEQ multiplex PCR, and TCRdb kept only the in-frame ones, dropping some. The table lists 150,000 to 200,000 clones, approximately 81% of them singletons. Sequencing input: PBMCs. The clonotype originates from a man between 18 and 29 years old in good health and CMV-seropositive.

CDR3 in DNA: TGTGCCAGCAGTGAAAAGGGTAGGCTAGCGGGCTACTACGAGCAGTACTTC. It translates to CASSEKGRLAGYYEQYF. The chain combines TRBV6-1 with TRBJ2-7; 8 bases match TRBD2. This CDR3 is 17 amino acids long. Germline trimming cut 2 bases from V and 3 bases from J; bases unmatched to any gene: 12. Germline CDR1 and CDR2: MNHNS and SASEGT.